The 26 T cell receptor beta chains below all came from one sample that was sequenced in a study of blood T cell repertoires in COVID-19. Only in-frame clones appear in the TCRdb table, and some are missing; sequencing was by immunoSEQ multiplex PCR. The table records 160,000 or so clones, 84% of them present only once. Sequencing was performed on PBMCs or T cells enriched from blood (not recorded which). The receptor source for this set is a man aged 50 to 59 who had recovered from COVID-19.

The rearrangement joins TRBV5-1 to TRBJ1-6; 11 nucleotides align to TRBD1. The CDR3 contains 15 residues. After removal of 0 bases from V and 10 bases from J, the junction contained 3 bases not matched to a gene. From germline, CDR1 is SGHRS and CDR2 YFSETQ. In DNA form, the CDR3 reads TGCGCCAGCAGCTTGGACGGGACAGGGGGATCACCCCTCCACTTT. Translating gives CASSLDGTGGSPLHF.

The V and J genes are TRBV6-5 and TRBJ1-5; 9 positions match TRBD1. Germline loops: CDR1 MNHEY, CDR2 SVGAGI. With 4 bases clipped from V and 7 bases from J, the junction kept 8 bases outside the gene matches. The CDR3 is made up of 15 amino acids. In DNA, the CDR3 is TGTGCCAGCAGTTCTGGGACAGGGCTTAGCCAGCCCCAGCATTTT. It encodes CASSSGTGLSQPQHF.

The chain is built from TRBV10-3 and TRBJ1-1, with D unclear. V dropped 2 bases and J dropped 4 bases, with 11 bases sitting between them. The CDR3 contains 14 residues. Germline V CDR1 and CDR2: ENHRY, SYGVKD. The CDR3: CAISERSRSTEAFF. DNA for the CDR3: TGTGCCATCAGTGAGAGGTCCCGGAGCACTGAAGCTTTCTTT.

This chain links TRBV5-1 with TRBJ2-7; 11 nucleotides align to TRBD1. V was clipped by 4 bases and J by 7 bases; unmatched bases: 7. The CDR3 has 14 amino acids. Germline V lookup: CDR1 SGHRS, CDR2 YFSETQ. The CDR3: CASSPGQGVWEQYF. DNA for the CDR3: TGCGCCAGCAGCCCGGGACAGGGGGTTTGGGAGCAGTACTTC.

This clone was seen a handful of times. The gene calls are TRBV27 and TRBJ2-7, with D perhaps TRBD2 (7 bases). Trimming stripped 5 bases from V and 1 base from J, with 15 bases between. This CDR3 spans 15 amino acids. CDR1 and CDR2 from the germline V gene are MNHEY and SMNVEV (reference sequence). CDR3 residues: CASSHPRGASYEQYF. CDR3 DNA sequence: TGTGCCAGCAGTCACCCTCGGGGGGCGTCCTACGAGCAGTACTTC.

The chain links TRBV19 to TRBJ1-1, with 8 nucleotides matching TRBD1. CDR1 is LNHDA and CDR2 is SQIVND in the germline V gene (reference sequence). This CDR3 is built from 15 residues. The ends lost 3 bases at V and 9 bases at J; junction bases unmatched: 12. CDR3 nucleotide sequence: TGTGCCAGTAGTATTGGGGTATCGACAGGGGCCCAAGCTTTCTTT. Protein: CASSIGVSTGAQAFF.

CDR3 sequence reads: CASSFLATDTQYF. CDR3 in DNA: TGTGCCAGCAGTTTTCTAGCAACTGATACGCAGTATTTT. V is TRBV12-3 or TRBV12-4 and J is TRBJ2-3; D perhaps matches TRBD2 (5 bases). V lost 3 bases to trimming and J lost 6 bases, with 10 bases between them. The CDR3 totals 13 residues.

The V call is TRBV5-1, the J call TRBJ2-7; 7 bases align to TRBD1. J gave up 6 bases and V 3 bases, and 6 bases lay outside the gene matches. Germline CDR1 and CDR2: SGHRS and YFSETQ. This CDR3 comprises 13 residues. The chain's CDR3 is CASSSTGDPEQYF. CDR3 DNA sequence: TGCGCCAGCAGCTCTACAGGGGACCCCGAGCAGTACTTC.

In this sample, this clone turned up a few times. J is TRBJ1-5 and V is TRBV19, with D unclear. CDR3 size: 17 residues. Trimming cost V 2 bases and J 0 bases, with 14 bases left between them. Looked up from germline, CDR1 is LNHDA and CDR2 is SQIVND (reference sequence). The CDR3 sequence: CASSIFLESNSNQPQHF. The CDR3 nucleotides read TGTGCCAGTAGTATATTTCTTGAAAGCAATAGCAATCAGCCCCAGCATTTT.

The V and J genes are TRBV7-2 and TRBJ1-1; D call uncertain. The CDR3 extends over 11 amino acids. Per germline, CDR1 SGHTA and CDR2 FQGNSA. V was shortened by 3 bases and J by 10 bases, with 9 bases between the two germline ends. CDR3 DNA sequence: TGTGCCAGCAGCTTTTCCCCCTCAGCTTTCTTT. It yields the protein CASSFSPSAFF. Drawing the rest from reference TRBV7-2 and TRBJ1-1, the complete variable domain is GAGVSQSPSNKVTEKGKDVELRCDPISGHTALYWYRQSLGQGLEFLIYFQGNSAPDKSGLPSDRFSAERTGGSVSTLTIQRTQQEDSAVYLCASSFSPSAFFGQGTRLTVV.

To note about this clone: The junction and the germline gene differ at one end; a read error may be behind it. This chain uses TRBV19 with TRBJ2-7; 8 nucleotides line up with TRBD1. Per the germline V gene, CDR1 is LNHDA and CDR2 is SQIVND (reference sequence). The CDR3 is 15 residues long. CDR3 DNA: TGTGCCAGTAGTACCATGAAGCACGGGACAGGCGCCATCGACTTC. This codes for CASSTMKHGTGAIDF.

CDR3 sequence: CASSLAGFDEQYF. As DNA, the CDR3 is TGTGCCAGCAGCTTAGCAGGGTTCGACGAGCAGTACTTC. The chain combines TRBV11-2 with TRBJ2-7, with a weak D call TRBD1 (5 bases). Trimming removed 1 base at V and 5 bases at J, with 9 bases between. The CDR3 consists of 13 residues. Per germline, CDR1 SGHAT and CDR2 FQNNGV. Filled out from reference TRBV11-2 and TRBJ2-7, the complete variable domain reads EAGVAQSPRYKIIEKRQSVAFWCNPISGHATLYWYQQILGQGPKLLIQFQNNGVVDDSQLPKDRFSAERLKGVDSTLKIQPAKLEDSAVYLCASSLAGFDEQYFGPGTRLTVT.

This clone was picked up one time. The V call is TRBV15, the J call TRBJ2-2; 7 bases match TRBD1. The V gene end was trimmed by 0 bases and the J gene end by 1 base; junction bases not matched to a gene: 5. Germline V gene data show CDR1 as LNHNV and CDR2 as YYDKDF (reference sequence). CDR3 size: 17 residues. The CDR3 reads CATSRDRRTGNTGELFF. CDR3 nucleotides: TGTGCCACCAGCAGAGATCGGAGGACAGGGAACACCGGGGAGCTGTTTTTT.

The chain uses TRBV18 and TRBJ1-5, with unresolved D. The CDR3 is 15 residues long. CDR1 is KGHSH, CDR2 LQKENI, per germline. The V end was cut by 2 bases, the J end by 4 bases, with 12 bases between. CDR3 nucleotides: TGTGCCAGCTCACCAAGGAGGGCGGAGAATCAGCCCCAGCATTTT. Its protein is CASSPRRAENQPQHF. The full variable domain, completed using reference TRBV18 and TRBJ1-5, is NAGVMQNPRHLVRRRGQEARLRCSPMKGHSHVYWYRQLPEEGLKFMVYLQKENIIDESGMPKERFSAEFPKEGPSILRIQQVVRGDSAAYFCASSPRRAENQPQHFGDGTRLSIL.

This clone was seen a single time. This sequence joins TRBV10-2 and TRBJ1-1; D is unresolved. V was pared by 2 bases and J by 3 bases, with 7 bases between. The CDR3 has 13 amino acids. The germline gives CDR1 WSHSY, CDR2 SAAADI. The CDR3 DNA follows: TGCGCCAGCAGTGAGCTTTTCTACACTGAAGCTTTCTTT. Encoded protein: CASSELFYTEAFF.

V usage is TRBV3-1 (or the pseudogene TRBV3-2) and J usage is TRBJ2-7, with 10 bases matching TRBD2. Trimming removed 0 bases from V and 1 base from J; junction bases left unmatched: 3. CDR1 and CDR2 from the germline V gene are LGHDT and YNNKEL (reference sequence). The CDR3 totals 16 residues. CDR3 sequence (DNA): TGTGCCAGCAGCCAAGAGGGTAGCGGGGGGTCCTACGAGCAGTACTTC. Translating it yields CASSQEGSGGSYEQYF.

J is TRBJ2-2 and V is TRBV5-1, with 8 positions matching TRBD1. Germline V gene sequence: CDR1 SGHRS, CDR2 YFSETQ. The CDR3 has 13 residues. V gave up 5 bases and J gave up 7 bases; unmatched junction bases: 4. The CDR3 DNA sequence: TGCGCCAGCAGGTCAGGGGGCAACGGGGAGCTGTTTTTT. It encodes CASRSGGNGELFF.

The chain joins TRBV6-5 to TRBJ1-6; D uncertain. The CDR3 sequence is 13 residues long. The V end lost 4 bases, the J end lost 7 bases, and 8 bases lay between the germline ends. Germline CDR1 and CDR2: MNHEY and SVGAGI. CDR3 nucleotides: TGTGCCAGCAGTTTCGGGGTAAATTCACCCCTCCACTTT. Its translation: CASSFGVNSPLHF.

This chain uses TRBV7-2 with TRBJ2-5; perhaps TRBD2 as D (6 bases). CDR3 length equals 14 residues. From germline, CDR1 is SGHTA and CDR2 FQGNSA. The germline V and J ends were trimmed by 1 base and 4 bases, with 10 bases remaining between them. The CDR3 nucleotides read TGTGCCAGCAGCTTAGGCGGGGCATTAGAGACCCAGTACTTC. This sequence encodes CASSLGGALETQYF.

The rearrangement joins TRBV3-1 (or the pseudogene TRBV3-2) to TRBJ2-1; TRBD2 agrees at 15 bases. V was pared by 10 bases and J by 1 base, with 11 bases of the junction left unmatched. Germline V lookup: CDR1 LGHDT, CDR2 YNNKEL (reference sequence). This CDR3 has 18 amino acids. CDR3 sequence reads: CATRPGLAGGRSYNEQFF. Here the CDR3 DNA reads TGTGCCACCCGACCGGGACTAGCGGGGGGAAGGTCCTACAATGAGCAGTTCTTC.

This clone was counted between two and nine times. The chain recombines TRBV3-1 (or the pseudogene TRBV3-2) with TRBJ2-7, with D possibly TRBD2 on 5 matching bases. Germline V gives CDR1 LGHDT, CDR2 YNNKEL (reference sequence). This CDR3 is built from 15 residues. The V end lost 0 bases, the J end lost 6 bases, and 15 bases lay between the germline ends. In DNA, the CDR3 is TGTGCCAGCAGCCAAGATCCCGGACTCCTTTCCGAGCAGTACTTC. The encoded protein is CASSQDPGLLSEQYF.

The rearrangement uses TRBV4-1 and TRBJ1-6, with 7 bases matching TRBD1. This CDR3 region has 15 residues. The V segment lost 1 base and the J segment 5 bases; nucleotides outside the gene matches: 2. Germline V lookup: CDR1 MGHRA, CDR2 YSYEKL. The CDR3 loop reads CASSQGQGDNSPLHF. CDR3 sequence (DNA): TGCGCCAGCAGCCAAGGACAGGGTGATAATTCACCCCTCCACTTT.

This rearrangement joins TRBV12-3 or TRBV12-4 to TRBJ1-5, with no clear D. This CDR3 has 12 amino acids. V lost 2 bases and J lost 7, with 6 bases in between. The CDR3 nucleotides read TGTGCCAGCAGTTTAAATTCACAGCCCCAGCATTTT. Translated, it gives CASSLNSQPQHF.

This clone was seen once. The chain recombines TRBV5-1 with TRBJ2-1; D gene ambiguous. V lost 0 bases to trimming and J lost 3 bases, with 4 bases between them. CDR3 length equals 13 residues. Germline loops: CDR1 SGHRS, CDR2 YFSETQ. The CDR3 region is CASSLAVYNEQFF. The CDR3 DNA is TGCGCCAGCAGCTTGGCTGTCTACAATGAGCAGTTCTTC.

This clone was observed a single time. The CDR3 DNA follows: TGTGCCAGCAGCTTCTGGACAGGGGCACAAGAGGGCTATGGCTACACCTTC. The encoded protein is CASSFWTGAQEGYGYTF. The chain combines TRBV7-9 with TRBJ1-2; TRBD1 agrees at 9 bases. The CDR3 spans 17 residues. The germline gives CDR1 SEHNR, CDR2 FQNEAQ (reference sequence). With 3 bases clipped from V and 4 bases from J, the junction kept 12 bases outside the gene matches.

V gene TRBV4-1 combines with J gene TRBJ2-5, with TRBD2 matching over 10 bases. The V and J ends lost 1 base and 4 bases, in that order; junction bases with no gene match: 6. This CDR3 comprises 16 residues. CDR1 and CDR2 (germline): MGHRA, YSYEKL. The CDR3 loop reads CASSQGLAGVGETQYF. As DNA, the CDR3 is TGCGCCAGCAGCCAAGGCCTAGCGGGGGTTGGAGAGACCCAGTACTTC.